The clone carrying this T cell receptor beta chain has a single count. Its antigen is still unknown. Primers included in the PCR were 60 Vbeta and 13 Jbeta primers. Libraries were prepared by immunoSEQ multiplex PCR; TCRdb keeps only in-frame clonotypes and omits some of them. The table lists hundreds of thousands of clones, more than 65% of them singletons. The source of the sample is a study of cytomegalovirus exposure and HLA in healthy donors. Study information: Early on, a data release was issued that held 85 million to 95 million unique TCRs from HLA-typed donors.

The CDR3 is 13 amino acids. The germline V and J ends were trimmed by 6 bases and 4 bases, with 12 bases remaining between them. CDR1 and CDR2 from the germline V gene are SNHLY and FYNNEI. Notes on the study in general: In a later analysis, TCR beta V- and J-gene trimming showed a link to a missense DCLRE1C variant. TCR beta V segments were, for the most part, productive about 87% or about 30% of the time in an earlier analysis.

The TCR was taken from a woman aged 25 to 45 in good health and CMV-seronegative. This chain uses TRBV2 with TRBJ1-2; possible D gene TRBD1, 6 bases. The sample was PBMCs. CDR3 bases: TGTGCCAGCAGGCCTACAGGGTCCTATGGCTACACCTTC. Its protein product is CASRPTGSYGYTF.